This T cell receptor (beta chain) was sequenced for a study of neoadjuvant nivolumab and ipilimumab in lung cancer. Broader study findings: Only a single major-pathologic-response sample was available for clonality analysis.

On this clone itself: The target antigen is unknown.

Assay: immunoSEQ multiplex PCR; the TCRdb copy retains only in-frame clones and omits some. Here the sample spans about 27,000 clones, 76% being singletons. The germline V gene has CDR1 SGHRS and CDR2 YFSETQ. This CDR3 comprises 14 residues. V lost 0 bases and J 7 bases, leaving 13 bases between the germline ends. The source of this sequence is an adult with non-small cell lung cancer. V and J are TRBV5-1 and TRBJ2-5; TRBD2 might be the D (5 bases). The sample was tumor tissue, taken after neoadjuvant nivolumab, alone or with ipilimumab, at or shortly before surgery. As DNA, the CDR3 is TGCGCCAGCAGCTTGGTCGGGGTTCCGGGGACCCAGTACTTC. Translated: CASSLVGVPGTQYF.